Listed here are 13 T cell receptor beta chains from one sample, sequenced in a study of blood T cell repertoires in COVID-19. Clones were read by immunoSEQ multiplex PCR, and TCRdb kept only the in-frame ones, dropping some. In the table there are around 70,000 clones, under 85% of which are singletons. The sample taken for sequencing was peripheral blood. Receptors were obtained from a man aged 65 to 79 with acute or convalescent COVID-19.

The chain combines TRBV28 with TRBJ2-7; the D gene is possibly TRBD1 (6 bases). Germline CDR1 is MDHEN and CDR2 is SYDVKM. This CDR3 comprises 16 residues. Trimming removed 6 bases at V and 3 bases at J, with 21 bases between. Here the CDR3 reads CASSRPIDRNNYEQYF. DNA for the CDR3: TGTGCCAGCAGCCGACCTATTGACAGGAACAACTACGAGCAGTACTTC.

In its sample, this clone was seen once. The chain combines TRBV11-2 with TRBJ2-7; 9 bases are a match to TRBD1. The ends lost 0 bases at V and 3 bases at J; junction bases unmatched: 3. The CDR3 extends over 15 amino acids. Per the germline V gene, CDR1 is SGHAT and CDR2 is FQNNGV. The CDR3 is CASSLDPGQGYEQYF. The DNA for the CDR3 is TGTGCCAGCAGCTTAGATCCGGGACAGGGCTACGAGCAGTACTTC. Combining the CDR3 with reference TRBV11-2 and TRBJ2-7 gives the whole variable domain EAGVAQSPRYKIIEKRQSVAFWCNPISGHATLYWYQQILGQGPKLLIQFQNNGVVDDSQLPKDRFSAERLKGVDSTLKIQPAKLEDSAVYLCASSLDPGQGYEQYFGPGTRLTVT.

In DNA, the CDR3 is TGTGCCAGCAGTTTCTCCGGGGACACATATTACGAGCAGTACTTC. It specifies CASSFSGDTYYEQYF. The chain uses TRBV2 and TRBJ2-7; a weak D match, TRBD1 (6 bases). This CDR3 has 15 residues. Germline V gene sequence: CDR1 SNHLY, CDR2 FYNNEI. Deletions cut 5 bases from V and 4 bases from J, with 18 bases between.

This clone was seen just once. This chain links TRBV5-1 with TRBJ1-1, with a possible D match to TRBD1 (6 bases). Per germline, CDR1 SGHRS and CDR2 YFSETQ. Deletions cut 1 base from V and 0 bases from J, with 7 bases between. The CDR3 spans 14 residues. In DNA, the CDR3 is TGCGCCAGCAGCTTGAGGACAGTGAACACTGAAGCTTTCTTT. Translated: CASSLRTVNTEAFF.

This rearrangement joins TRBV5-5 to TRBJ2-5, with TRBD2 identical over 12 bases. The germline CDR1 and CDR2 sequences are SGHKS and YYEKEE (reference sequence). The CDR3 sequence is 15 residues long. V was pared by 6 bases and J by 2 bases, with 5 bases of the junction left unmatched. The CDR3 DNA is TGTGCCAGCACCCTGACTAGCGGGGGACAAGAGACCCAGTACTTC. It translates to CASTLTSGGQETQYF.

CDR3 residues: CASSNRGRGATDTQYF. CDR3 DNA sequence: TGTGCCAGCAGCAACAGGGGGCGGGGGGCGACAGATACGCAGTATTTT. The chain links TRBV5-4 to TRBJ2-3; D possibly corresponds to TRBD1 (9 bases). Trimming removed 4 bases from V and 3 bases from J, with 18 bases in between. The V gene's germline CDR1 is SGHNT and CDR2 YYREEE (reference sequence). The CDR3 sequence is 16 residues long.

This clone has only one observation. CDR3 sequence reads: CASSLTGTGVNEQFF. The DNA of the CDR3 is TGTGCCAGCAGCCTGACCGGGACAGGGGTCAATGAGCAGTTCTTC. The chain employs TRBV16 and TRBJ2-1; the match to TRBD1 covers 10 bases. V was pared by 4 bases and J by 6 bases, with 6 bases of the junction left unmatched. The CDR3 is 15 amino acids. Per germline, CDR1 KGHSY and CDR2 FQNENV.

This clone was found a few times. The genes are TRBV6-1 and TRBJ1-2; no reliable D call. Germline V gene data show CDR1 as MNHNS and CDR2 as SASEGT. The CDR3 has 17 residues. Deletions cut 2 bases from V and 4 bases from J, with 20 bases between. The CDR3 here is CASSEHGLGSRSYGYTF. The CDR3, as DNA: TGTGCCAGCAGTGAACACGGGTTAGGCTCGAGGAGCTATGGCTACACCTTC.

V gene TRBV6-5 combines with J gene TRBJ1-1; possibly TRBD1 for D (6 bases). V was cut by 6 bases and J by 7 bases, with 15 bases left in between. CDR1 MNHEY and CDR2 SVGAGI come from the germline V gene. This CDR3 is built from 13 residues. The CDR3 DNA sequence: TGTGCCAGCAGCCCACAGGGACATCGTGAAGCTTTCTTT. Protein: CASSPQGHREAFF.

This chain links TRBV10-3 with TRBJ1-4; 7 nucleotides line up with TRBD1. The CDR3 consists of 13 residues. Germline CDR1 ENHRY, CDR2 SYGVKD. Losses at the gene ends were 3 bases for V and 5 bases for J; bases not matched to a gene: 0. CDR3 amino acids: CAISEQGNEKLFF. As DNA, the CDR3 is TGTGCCATCAGTGAACAGGGGAATGAAAAACTGTTTTTT.

This rearrangement joins TRBV7-6 to TRBJ2-1; the match to TRBD1 covers 8 bases. The CDR3 has 15 residues. The junction had 4 bases not matched to a gene; V was cut back by 1 base and J by 5 bases. Germline CDR1 is SGHVS and CDR2 is FNYEAQ. The CDR3 DNA follows: TGTGCCAGCAGCTTAGGGACAGGGCTCAACAATGAGCAGTTCTTC. This codes for CASSLGTGLNNEQFF.

This clone has a handful of counts. Given a much more abundant clone one base away, this may be a read error. The chain is built from TRBV7-9 and TRBJ2-3; TRBD2 matches at 9 bases. V shed 5 bases and J 5 bases; nucleotides not matched to a gene: 8. Germline-derived CDR1 and CDR2 are SEHNR and FQNEAQ (reference sequence). This CDR3 has 15 residues. CDR3 region: CASSIPRGGGDTQYF. The CDR3 DNA sequence: TGTGCCAGCAGCATACCCCGCGGGGGGGGAGATACGCAGTATTTT.

This sequence joins TRBV27 and TRBJ2-7; TRBD2 matches 9 bases. The germline gives CDR1 MNHEY, CDR2 SMNVEV (reference sequence). The CDR3 length is 17 residues. Trimming cost V 8 bases and J 2 bases; bases outside gene matches: 16. CDR3 nucleotide sequence: TGTGCCAGCTCCTTTTCTCTTCAGCGGGAGGTGCCCTACGAGCAGTACTTC. Translating it yields CASSFSLQREVPYEQYF.